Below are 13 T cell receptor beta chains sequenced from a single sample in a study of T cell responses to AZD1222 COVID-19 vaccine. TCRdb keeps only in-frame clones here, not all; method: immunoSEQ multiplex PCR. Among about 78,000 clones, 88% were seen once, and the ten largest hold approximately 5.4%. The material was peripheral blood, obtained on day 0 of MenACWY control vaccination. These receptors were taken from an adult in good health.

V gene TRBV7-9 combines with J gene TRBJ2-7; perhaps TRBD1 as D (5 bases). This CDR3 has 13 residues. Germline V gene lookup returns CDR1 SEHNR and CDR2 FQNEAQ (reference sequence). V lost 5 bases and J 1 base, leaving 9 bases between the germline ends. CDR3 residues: CASSAGLSYEQYF. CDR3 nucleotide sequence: TGTGCCAGCAGCGCAGGGTTATCCTACGAGCAGTACTTC.

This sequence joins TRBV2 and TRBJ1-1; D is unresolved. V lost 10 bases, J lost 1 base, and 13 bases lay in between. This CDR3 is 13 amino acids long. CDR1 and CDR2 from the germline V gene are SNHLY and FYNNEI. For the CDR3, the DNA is TGTGCCAACGGACGGAGCCAGAACACTGAAGCTTTCTTT. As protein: CANGRSQNTEAFF.

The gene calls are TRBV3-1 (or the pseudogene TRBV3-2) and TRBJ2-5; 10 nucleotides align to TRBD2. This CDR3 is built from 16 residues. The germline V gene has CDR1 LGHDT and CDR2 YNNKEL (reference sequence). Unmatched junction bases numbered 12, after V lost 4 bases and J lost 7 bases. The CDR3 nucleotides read TGTGCCAGCAGCCCGGAATACCAGCGGGGGGGCGGGACCCAGTACTTC. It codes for CASSPEYQRGGGTQYF.

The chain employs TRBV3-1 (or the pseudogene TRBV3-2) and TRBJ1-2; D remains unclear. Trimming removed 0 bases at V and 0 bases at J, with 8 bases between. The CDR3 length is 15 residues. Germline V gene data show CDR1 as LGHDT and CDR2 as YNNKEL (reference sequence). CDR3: CASSQDTQANYGYTF. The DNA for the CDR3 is TGTGCCAGCAGCCAAGACACCCAAGCTAACTATGGCTACACCTTC.

The chain's CDR3 is CASSHRDRGGYTEAFF. The DNA for the CDR3 is TGTGCCAGCAGCCATCGGGACAGGGGAGGATACACTGAAGCTTTCTTT. The chain uses TRBV3-1 (or the pseudogene TRBV3-2) and TRBJ1-1, with 10 bases aligning to TRBD1. The CDR3 is made up of 16 amino acids. The J segment lost 3 bases and the V segment lost 3 bases, leaving 7 bases of the junction unmatched. Looked up from germline, CDR1 is LGHDT and CDR2 is YNNKEL (reference sequence).

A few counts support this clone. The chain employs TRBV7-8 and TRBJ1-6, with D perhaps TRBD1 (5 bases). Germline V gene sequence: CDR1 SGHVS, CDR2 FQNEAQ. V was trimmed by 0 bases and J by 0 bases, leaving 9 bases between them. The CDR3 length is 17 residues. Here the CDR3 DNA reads TGTGCCAGCAGCTTAGCAGGGGCTAGCTCCTATAATTCACCCCTCCACTTT. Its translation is CASSLAGASSYNSPLHF. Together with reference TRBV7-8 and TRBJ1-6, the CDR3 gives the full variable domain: GAGVSQSPRYKVAKRGQDVALRCDPISGHVSLFWYQQALGQGPEFLTYFQNEAQLDKSGLPSDRFFAERPEGSVSTLKIQRTQQEDSAVYLCASSLAGASSYNSPLHFGNGTRLTVT.

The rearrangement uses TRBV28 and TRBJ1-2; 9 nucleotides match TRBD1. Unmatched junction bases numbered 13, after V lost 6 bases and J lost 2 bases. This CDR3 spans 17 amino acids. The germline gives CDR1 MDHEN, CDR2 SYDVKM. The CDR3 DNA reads TGTGCCAGCAGGGTGCCGGGACAGGGTACCAGAAACTATGGCTACACCTTC. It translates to CASRVPGQGTRNYGYTF.

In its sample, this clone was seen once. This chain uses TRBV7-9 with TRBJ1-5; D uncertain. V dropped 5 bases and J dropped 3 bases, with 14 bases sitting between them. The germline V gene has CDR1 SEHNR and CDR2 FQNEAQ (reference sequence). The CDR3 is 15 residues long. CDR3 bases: TGTGCCAGCAGCATTGGAGAAGGACCCAATCAGCCCCAGCATTTT. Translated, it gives CASSIGEGPNQPQHF.

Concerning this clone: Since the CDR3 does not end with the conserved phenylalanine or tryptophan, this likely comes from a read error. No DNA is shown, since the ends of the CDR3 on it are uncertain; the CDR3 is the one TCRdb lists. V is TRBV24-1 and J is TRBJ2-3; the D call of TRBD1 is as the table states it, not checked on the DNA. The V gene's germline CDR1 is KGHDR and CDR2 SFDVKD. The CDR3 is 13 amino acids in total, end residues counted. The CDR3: CATSDFLNRGITL.

The CDR3 region is CASGLVLTGNPTMEQFF. The CDR3, as DNA: TGTGCTAGTGGTTTGGTCCTAACAGGGAATCCCACAATGGAGCAGTTCTTC. V is TRBV12-5 and J is TRBJ2-1, with a possible D match to TRBD1 (6 bases). CDR1 is LGHNT, CDR2 FRNRAP, per germline. Between the trimmed V and J ends, which lost 0 bases and 10 bases, there was a span of 22 bases. CDR3 size: 17 residues. The variable domain in full, with the rest retrieved from reference TRBV12-5 and TRBJ2-1, is DARVTQTPRHKVTEMGQEVTMRCQPILGHNTVFWYRQTMMQGLELLAYFRNRAPLDDSGMPKDRFSAEMPDATLATLKIQPSEPRDSAVYFCASGLVLTGNPTMEQFFGPGTRLTVL.

This CDR3 is CASSFAGGGEQYF. For the CDR3, the DNA is TGTGCCAGCAGCTTCGCAGGGGGAGGGGAGCAGTACTTC. The rearrangement joins TRBV11-3 to TRBJ2-7; D tentatively fits TRBD1 or TRBD2 (7 bases each). The germline gives CDR1 SGHNT, CDR2 YENEEA. This CDR3 spans 13 amino acids. Trimming shortened V by 3 bases and J by 7 bases, and 13 bases separated the two germline ends.

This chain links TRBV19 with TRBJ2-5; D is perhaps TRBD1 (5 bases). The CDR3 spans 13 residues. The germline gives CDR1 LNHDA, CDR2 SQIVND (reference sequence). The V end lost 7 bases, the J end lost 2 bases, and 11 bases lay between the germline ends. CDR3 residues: CASTATDQETQYF. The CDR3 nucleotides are TGTGCCAGTACCGCGACAGATCAAGAGACCCAGTACTTC.

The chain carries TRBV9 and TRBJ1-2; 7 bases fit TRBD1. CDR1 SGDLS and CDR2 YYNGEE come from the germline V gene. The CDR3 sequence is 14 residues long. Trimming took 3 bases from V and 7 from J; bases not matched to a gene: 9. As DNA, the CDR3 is TGTGCCAGCAGCGACGGGACAGCGCCCGCTGGCTACACCTTC. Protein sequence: CASSDGTAPAGYTF.